The 29 T cell receptor beta chains given below trace back to one sample, sequenced in a study of T cell changes during pregnancy in multiple sclerosis. Clones were sequenced by immunoSEQ multiplex PCR, and TCRdb holds only the in-frame ones, with some missing. The sample contains 75,000 to 95,000 clones, 90% to 95% of which appear only once. Source: peripheral blood, taken in the second trimester of pregnancy. These receptors all come from a female donor with multiple sclerosis, enrolled in a pregnancy study.

J is TRBJ2-7 and V is TRBV2; D is undetermined. V was pared by 6 bases and J by 4 bases, with 22 bases between. Germline CDR1 and CDR2: SNHLY and FYNNEI. The CDR3 extends over 16 amino acids. The CDR3 spells CASSSLTWPNHYEQYF. The CDR3, as DNA: TGTGCCAGCAGCAGCCTGACTTGGCCAAACCATTACGAGCAGTACTTC. The full variable domain, with the rest looked up from reference TRBV2 and TRBJ2-7, is EPEVTQTPSHQVTQMGQEVILRCVPISNHLYFYWYRQILGQKVEFLVSFYNNEISEKSEIFDDQFSVERPDGSNFTLKIRSTKLEDSAMYFCASSSLTWPNHYEQYFGPGTRLTVT.

The genes are TRBV4-2 and TRBJ2-7, with D possibly TRBD1 on 5 matching bases. This CDR3 has 15 amino acids. CDR1 is LGHNA, CDR2 YNFKEQ, per germline. Between the trimmed V and J ends, which lost 0 bases and 0 bases, there was a span of 9 bases. Here the CDR3 reads CASSQEPQGSYEQYF. As DNA, the CDR3 is TGTGCCAGCAGCCAAGAGCCGCAGGGCTCCTACGAGCAGTACTTC.

V is TRBV5-6 and J is TRBJ1-3, with a possible D match to TRBD1 (5 bases). The germline V gene encodes CDR1 SGHDT and CDR2 YYEEEE. The CDR3 spans 17 residues. V shed 2 bases and J shed 1 base, with 16 bases lying between them. CDR3 DNA: TGTGCCAGCAGCTTATGGCAGGGCAAGAAATCTGGAAACACCATATATTTT. Translated: CASSLWQGKKSGNTIYF.

This chain links TRBV5-1 with TRBJ2-1; 10 positions agree with TRBD2. CDR3 length equals 17 residues. J lost 6 bases, V lost 5 bases, and 14 bases had no gene match. Germline V CDR1 and CDR2: SGHRS, YFSETQ. The CDR3 region has the DNA TGCGCCAGCAGAGTGGGGTATAGCGGGGGGCCCGCCAATGAGCAGTTCTTC. It is translated as CASRVGYSGGPANEQFF.

This clone was found once. This chain links TRBV6-5 with TRBJ1-2; 7 bases are a match to TRBD1. Per germline, CDR1 MNHEY and CDR2 SVGAGI. The CDR3 spans 15 residues. V gave up 2 bases and J gave up 7 bases; unmatched junction bases: 10. CDR3 loop: CASSYESTGEGGYTF. The CDR3 DNA sequence: TGTGCCAGCAGTTACGAATCCACAGGGGAAGGTGGCTACACCTTC.

The genes are TRBV6-5 and TRBJ2-1; 8 bases are a match to TRBD1. Trimming took 2 bases from V and 4 from J; bases not matched to a gene: 4. There are 15 residues in the CDR3. The germline gives CDR1 MNHEY, CDR2 SVGAGI. The CDR3 loop is CASSYERQGYNEQFF. CDR3 coding DNA: TGTGCCAGCAGTTACGAGAGACAGGGGTACAATGAGCAGTTCTTC.

The chain is built from TRBV2 and TRBJ2-5, with TRBD2 matching over 8 bases. Germline trimming cut 4 bases from V and 7 bases from J; bases unmatched to any gene: 5. The CDR3 runs to 13 residues. Germline lookup yields CDR1 SNHLY and CDR2 FYNNEI. This CDR3 reads CASSAGGVGTQYF. The CDR3 DNA is TGTGCCAGCAGTGCGGGGGGGGTCGGGACCCAGTACTTC.

The rearrangement uses TRBV6-1 and TRBJ1-2; D not resolved. CDR1 MNHNS and CDR2 SASEGT come from the germline V gene. Between the trimmed V and J ends, which lost 4 bases and 0 bases, there was a span of 12 bases. The CDR3 length is 15 residues. The CDR3, as DNA: TGTGCCAGCAGTGCGGGCAGACTAGCTAACTATGGCTACACCTTC. Protein sequence: CASSAGRLANYGYTF.

The chain has TRBV9 and TRBJ2-1; 9 bases fit TRBD2. Germline CDR1 and CDR2: SGDLS and YYNGEE. V shed 4 bases, J shed 0 bases, and the junction held 2 bases outside the gene matches. There are 15 residues in the CDR3. CDR3 bases: TGTGCCAGCAGCTTTAGCGGGAGCTCCTACAATGAGCAGTTCTTC. Protein sequence: CASSFSGSSYNEQFF.

J is TRBJ1-6 and V is TRBV10-1, with a possible D match to TRBD1 (5 bases). Trimming took 3 bases from V and 10 from J, leaving 10 bases between them. Germline CDR1 reads WNHNN; CDR2 reads SYGVQD (reference sequence). This CDR3 spans 13 amino acids. The CDR3 reads CASSEGVGSPLHF. The CDR3 DNA is TGCGCCAGCAGTGAAGGGGTTGGGTCACCCCTCCACTTT.

The chain recombines TRBV11-2 with TRBJ2-3; tentative D call: TRBD2 (5 bases). Germline V gene sequence: CDR1 SGHAT, CDR2 FQNNGV. This CDR3 comprises 14 residues. Between the trimmed V and J ends, which lost 4 bases and 3 bases, there was a span of 11 bases. Here the CDR3 DNA reads TGTGCCAGCAGCTCAGAGGGCCTTACAGATACGCAGTATTTT. Protein product: CASSSEGLTDTQYF.

V gene TRBV6-1 combines with J gene TRBJ2-3; 12 bases agree with TRBD2. Germline-derived CDR1 and CDR2 are MNHNS and SASEGT. The CDR3 is 15 residues long. J was trimmed by 6 bases and V by 2 bases; bases with no gene match: 3. CDR3 amino acids: CASSELAGGLDTQYF. In nucleotides, the CDR3 is TGTGCCAGCAGTGAACTAGCGGGGGGGCTGGATACGCAGTATTTT.

The chain recombines TRBV11-2 with TRBJ2-7, with D hard to call. Germline lookup yields CDR1 SGHAT and CDR2 FQNNGV. This CDR3 comprises 10 residues. The V gene lost 8 bases and the J gene lost 3 bases, with 5 bases spanning the gap. The CDR3: CASEHYEQYF. For the CDR3, the DNA is TGTGCCAGCGAACACTACGAGCAGTACTTC.

V gene TRBV7-3 combines with J gene TRBJ2-1; 8 bases map to TRBD2. J lost 12 bases, V lost 0 bases, and 7 bases had no gene match. Germline V lookup: CDR1 SGHTA, CDR2 FQGTGA. CDR3 size: 14 residues. CDR3 protein: CASSLTYPSGWQFF. In DNA, the CDR3 is TGTGCCAGCAGCTTAACGTATCCTAGCGGGTGGCAGTTCTTC.

The genes are TRBV2 and TRBJ2-5; 10 positions agree with TRBD2. This CDR3 has 14 amino acids. The V segment lost 6 bases and the J segment 5 bases; nucleotides outside the gene matches: 6. Germline V gene data show CDR1 as SNHLY and CDR2 as FYNNEI. The CDR3 loop reads CASSRAGGWETQYF. The CDR3 DNA sequence: TGTGCCAGCAGCCGAGCGGGAGGGTGGGAGACCCAGTACTTC.

The chain uses TRBV6-5 and TRBJ2-1; TRBD2 aligns across 9 bases. Unmatched junction bases numbered 4, after V lost 0 bases and J lost 4 bases. CDR1 and CDR2 (germline): MNHEY, SVGAGI. This CDR3 is 16 amino acids long. This chain's CDR3 is CASSYSVAGAYNEQFF. CDR3 bases: TGTGCCAGCAGTTACTCTGTAGCGGGGGCTTACAATGAGCAGTTCTTC.

Many counts were recorded for this clone. This sequence joins TRBV7-9 and TRBJ1-6, with D possibly being TRBD1 (6 bases). This CDR3 spans 14 amino acids. The germline gives CDR1 SEHNR, CDR2 FQNEAQ (reference sequence). V lost 6 bases to trimming and J lost 10 bases, with 16 bases between them. The CDR3 protein is CASSRLQGDSPLHF. CDR3 bases: TGTGCCAGCAGTAGGCTACAGGGAGACTCACCCCTCCACTTT.

DNA for the CDR3: TGTGCCAGCAGCTTGAACAGATTTAGCAATCAGCCCCAGCATTTT. It yields the protein CASSLNRFSNQPQHF. The chain joins TRBV7-2 to TRBJ1-5; D remains ambiguous. CDR1 and CDR2 (germline): SGHTA, FQGNSA. Trimming removed 3 bases from V and 0 bases from J, with 9 bases in between. The length of the CDR3 is 15 residues.

The genes are TRBV5-4 and TRBJ2-7; 13 bases are a match to TRBD2. The length of the CDR3 is 17 residues. Germline CDR1 reads SGHNT; CDR2 reads YYREEE (reference sequence). Trimming removed 1 base from V and 2 bases from J; junction bases left unmatched: 6. The DNA of the CDR3 is TGTGCCAGCAGCTTGACTAGCGGGGGGGGATATACCTACGAGCAGTACTTC. Amino acids: CASSLTSGGGYTYEQYF.

This sequence joins TRBV6-5 and TRBJ2-7; D possibly corresponds to TRBD2 (5 bases). CDR1 is MNHEY and CDR2 is SVGAGI in the germline V gene. Trimming left V 1 base short and J 6 bases short, with 10 bases between. The CDR3 runs 13 residues. CDR3 in DNA: TGTGCCAGCAGTTACTACCGGGCGGGCGAGCAGTACTTC. It is translated as CASSYYRAGEQYF.

V is TRBV9 and J is TRBJ1-3, with D unresolved. Between the trimmed V and J ends, which lost 7 bases and 0 bases, there was a span of 8 bases. The CDR3 covers 13 residues. Germline CDR1 SGDLS, CDR2 YYNGEE. The CDR3, as DNA: TGTGCCAGCCGCCACGGCTCTGGAAACACCATATATTTT. Protein sequence: CASRHGSGNTIYF. Using reference TRBV9 and TRBJ1-3 for the parts outside the CDR3, the full variable domain is DSGVTQTPKHLITATGQRVTLRCSPRSGDLSVYWYQQSLDQGLQFLIQYYNGEERAKGNILERFSAQQFPDLHSELNLSSLELGDSALYFCASRHGSGNTIYFGEGSWLTVV.

V usage is TRBV5-1 and J usage is TRBJ2-1; 8 positions match TRBD2. V lost 5 bases to trimming and J lost 7 bases; unmatched junction nucleotides: 11. Germline lookup yields CDR1 SGHRS and CDR2 YFSETQ. The CDR3 extends over 15 amino acids. The CDR3 coding sequence is TGCGCCAGCAGAGGATATAGCGGGACGGGAAATGAGCAGTTCTTC. Its protein is CASRGYSGTGNEQFF.

The V gene is TRBV29-1, the J gene TRBJ2-5, with D possibly being TRBD1 (5 bases). The CDR3 sequence is 15 residues long. Germline loops: CDR1 SQVTM, CDR2 ANQGSEA. V lost 6 bases to trimming and J lost 1 base, with 18 bases between them. The CDR3 coding sequence is TGCAGCGTCCGTCCTAGGGGCACCTTCCAAGAGACCCAGTACTTC. The encoded protein is CSVRPRGTFQETQYF. Filled out from reference TRBV29-1 and TRBJ2-5, the complete variable domain reads SAVISQKPSRDICQRGTSLTIQCQVDSQVTMMFWYRQQPGQSLTLIATANQGSEATYESGFVIDKFPISRPNLTFSTLTVSNMSPEDSSIYLCSVRPRGTFQETQYFGPGTRLLVL.

J is TRBJ2-1 and V is TRBV2; D not certain. CDR3 length: 10 residues. The V gene lost 9 bases and the J gene lost 15 bases, with 15 bases spanning the gap. Germline V gene data show CDR1 as SNHLY and CDR2 as FYNNEI. The CDR3 sequence: CASQTRGAFF. Written as DNA, the CDR3 is TGTGCCAGTCAGACCCGAGGAGCGTTCTTC.

The chain is built from TRBV20-1 and TRBJ1-1; D remains unclear. The CDR3 totals 11 residues. Germline assignment: CDR1 DFQATT and CDR2 SNEGSKA (reference sequence). Between the trimmed V and J ends, which lost 1 base and 3 bases, there was a span of 3 bases. This CDR3 is CSARADTEAFF. CDR3 sequence (DNA): TGCAGTGCTAGAGCTGACACTGAAGCTTTCTTT.

The chain joins TRBV29-1 to TRBJ2-7; TRBD1 matches 7 bases. V was pared by 3 bases and J by 0 bases, with 8 bases of the junction left unmatched. The CDR3 runs to 15 residues. Looked up from germline, CDR1 is SQVTM and CDR2 is ANQGSEA. The CDR3 DNA reads as TGCAGCGTTGAGGGGACAGCCGGAAACTCCTACGAGCAGTACTTC. Protein sequence: CSVEGTAGNSYEQYF.

This clone is medium-sized (0.01 to 0.1%). The chain recombines TRBV19 with TRBJ2-3; 9 bases align to TRBD1. The CDR3 consists of 16 residues. Trimming at V came to 0 bases and at J to 5 bases, leaving 6 bases not matched to a gene. Per the germline V gene, CDR1 is LNHDA and CDR2 is SQIVND (reference sequence). In DNA, the CDR3 is TGTGCCAGTAGTATAGACGGGACAGGGTACCTAGATACGCAGTATTTT. As protein: CASSIDGTGYLDTQYF.

The chain recombines TRBV7-8 with TRBJ2-7, with 7 bases identical to TRBD2. Germline V gene data show CDR1 as SGHVS and CDR2 as FQNEAQ. J gave up 0 bases and V 5 bases, and 7 bases lay outside the gene matches. The CDR3 totals 15 residues. The CDR3 region is CASSRRAGVSYEQYF. In DNA, the CDR3 is TGTGCCAGCAGCCGCAGGGCGGGGGTCTCCTACGAGCAGTACTTC.

The genes are TRBV9 and TRBJ2-3; D gene uncertain. The CDR3 consists of 15 residues. Germline V CDR1 and CDR2: SGDLS, YYNGEE. The ends were cut back, 4 bases at V and 0 bases at J, with 12 bases in the middle. This CDR3 is CASSSLASSTDTQYF. DNA for the CDR3: TGTGCCAGCAGCTCTTTGGCTTCTAGCACAGATACGCAGTATTTT.